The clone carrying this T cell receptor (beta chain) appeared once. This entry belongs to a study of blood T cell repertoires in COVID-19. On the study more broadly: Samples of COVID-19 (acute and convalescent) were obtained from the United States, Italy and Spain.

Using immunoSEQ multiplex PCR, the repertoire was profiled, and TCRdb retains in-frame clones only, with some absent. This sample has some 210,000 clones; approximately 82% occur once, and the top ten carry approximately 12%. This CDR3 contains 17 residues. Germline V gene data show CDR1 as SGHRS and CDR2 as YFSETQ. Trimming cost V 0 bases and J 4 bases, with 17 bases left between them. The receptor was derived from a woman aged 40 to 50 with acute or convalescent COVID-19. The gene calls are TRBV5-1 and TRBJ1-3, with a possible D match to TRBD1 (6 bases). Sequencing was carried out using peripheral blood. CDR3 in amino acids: CASSLATGQFSGNTIYF. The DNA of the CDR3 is TGCGCCAGCAGCTTGGCCACGGGACAATTCTCCGGAAACACCATATATTTT.